Each of the 19 T cell receptor beta chains below was sequenced from the same sample in a study of Ad26.COV2.S vaccination and SARS-CoV-2 variants (dated by TCRdb to the early 2020s). The method was the immunoSEQ multiplex PCR assay. This is the immuneACCESS table as TCRdb keeps it, with only in-frame sequences that have V and J called. A part of the clones is gone; compared with another copy, unresolved V genes explain less than half, and the rest is unexplained. Across this sample there are 250,000 or so clones, with 70% to 90% seen only once. Together, the top ten hold under 3% of the sample. This specimen's treatment or condition label, interpreted: around 19 received Ad26.COV2.S at low or high dose, single or two shots; about 5 received placebo; per-sample allocation not given. For vaccine and placebo recipients, the sequenced repertoires came from samples collected on day 63 after the first injection.

This specimen consisted of peripheral blood, obtained in a trial of Ad26.COV2.S vaccine versus placebo. These receptor sequences come from a person between 18 and 65 years old who received the Ad26.COV2.S COVID-19 vaccine or a placebo.

The V and J genes are TRBV6-1 and TRBJ2-1; either TRBD1 or TRBD2 may fit D (7 bases each). Germline V gene lookup returns CDR1 MNHNS and CDR2 SASEGT. The V gene lost 4 bases and the J gene lost 3 bases, with 28 bases spanning the gap. The CDR3 covers 20 residues. Here the CDR3 reads CASSGPGQRGPASGYNEQFF. In nucleotides, the CDR3 is TGTGCCAGCAGTGGGCCGGGACAGCGGGGTCCAGCATCCGGCTACAATGAGCAGTTCTTC.

This rearrangement joins TRBV6-5 to TRBJ1-5; D uncertain. This CDR3 spans 13 amino acids. Trimming took 0 bases from V and 6 from J, leaving 6 bases between them. Germline V gene lookup returns CDR1 MNHEY and CDR2 SVGAGI. CDR3 DNA: TGTGCCAGCAGTTACTCTCGGGGTCAGCCCCAGCATTTT. Amino acid sequence: CASSYSRGQPQHF.

J is TRBJ2-3 and V is TRBV9; the D gene is possibly TRBD1 (6 bases). Germline V lookup: CDR1 SGDLS, CDR2 YYNGEE. The CDR3 is 15 residues long. Deletions cut 4 bases from V and 4 bases from J, with 16 bases between. The CDR3 DNA follows: TGTGCCAGCAGCCCTAATGTACAGGGATCAGATACGCAGTATTTT. Its protein is CASSPNVQGSDTQYF.

The chain links TRBV18 to TRBJ1-5; 7 bases map to TRBD1. The CDR3 sequence is 18 residues long. Germline V gene lookup returns CDR1 KGHSH and CDR2 LQKENI. The trim removed 3 bases at V and 2 bases at J, leaving 13 bases unmatched. The CDR3 DNA follows: TGTGCCAGCTCACCCAATTTTATAGGGGGCGAAGGCAATCAGCCCCAGCATTTT. This sequence encodes CASSPNFIGGEGNQPQHF.

The gene calls are TRBV7-2 and TRBJ1-5; possible D gene TRBD1, 6 bases. This CDR3 comprises 19 residues. V was cut by 2 bases and J by 3 bases, with 23 bases left in between. The V gene's germline CDR1 is SGHTA and CDR2 FQGNSA. CDR3: CASSLRGAPGLTNNQPQHF. The CDR3 coding sequence is TGTGCCAGCAGCTTAAGGGGGGCGCCAGGGCTAACCAACAATCAGCCCCAGCATTTT.

CDR3 DNA: TGTGCCTGGAGTGAAGGGAGGTTTGGCTACACCTTC. Amino acid sequence: CAWSEGRFGYTF. V is TRBV30 and J is TRBJ1-2; no clear D gene. V lost 1 base and J 7 bases, leaving 10 bases between the germline ends. The CDR3 has 12 amino acids. The germline V gene encodes CDR1 GTSNPN and CDR2 SVGIG (reference sequence). The variable domain in full, with the rest retrieved from reference TRBV30 and TRBJ1-2, is SQTIHQWPATLVQPVGSPLSLECTVEGTSNPNLYWYRQAAGRGLQLLFYSVGIGQISSEVPQNLSASRPQDRQFILSSKKLLLSDSGFYLCAWSEGRFGYTFGSGTRLTVV.

The chain couples TRBV2 to TRBJ1-1, with 7 positions matching TRBD1. Germline assignment: CDR1 SNHLY and CDR2 FYNNEI. The CDR3 is 15 residues long. The trim removed 4 bases at V and 1 base at J, leaving 6 bases unmatched. For the CDR3, the DNA is TGTGCCAGCAGTGCCCCGGACAGGTCGAACACTGAAGCTTTCTTT. Translated, it gives CASSAPDRSNTEAFF.

The chain is built from TRBV5-5 and TRBJ2-1, with 9 bases aligning to TRBD2. V lost 0 bases, J lost 9 bases, and 10 bases stayed unmatched. The CDR3 runs 16 residues. The germline V gene has CDR1 SGHKS and CDR2 YYEKEE (reference sequence). CDR3 sequence reads: CASSLEWAGGPSEQFF. CDR3 in DNA: TGTGCCAGCAGCTTGGAGTGGGCGGGAGGGCCGAGTGAGCAGTTCTTC.

CDR3 in amino acids: CASSFRTGVTEAFF. CDR3 nucleotide sequence: TGCGCCAGCAGCTTCCGGACAGGGGTCACTGAAGCTTTCTTT. The chain carries TRBV5-1 and TRBJ1-1, with 9 positions matching TRBD1. The CDR3 has 14 amino acids. Germline assignment: CDR1 SGHRS and CDR2 YFSETQ. The J segment lost 4 bases and the V segment lost 2 bases, leaving 3 bases of the junction unmatched. Together with reference TRBV5-1 and TRBJ1-1, the CDR3 gives the full variable domain: KAGVTQTPRYLIKTRGQQVTLSCSPISGHRSVSWYQQTPGQGLQFLFEYFSETQRNKGNFPGRFSGRQFSNSRSEMNVSTLELGDSALYLCASSFRTGVTEAFFGQGTRLTVV.

This chain connects TRBV4-2 to TRBJ2-4; D uncertain. The CDR3 is 15 residues long. Trimming removed 0 bases at V and 1 base at J, with 7 bases between. CDR1 is LGHNA and CDR2 is YNFKEQ in the germline V gene. CDR3 protein: CASSQDSTAKNIQYF. CDR3 coding DNA: TGTGCCAGCAGCCAAGATTCTACGGCCAAAAACATTCAGTACTTC.

J is TRBJ2-7 and V is TRBV30; D perhaps matches TRBD1 (5 bases). The V gene lost 0 bases and the J gene lost 7 bases, with 16 bases spanning the gap. This CDR3 has 14 amino acids. Germline loops: CDR1 GTSNPN, CDR2 SVGIG (reference sequence). CDR3 sequence: CAWSVGAPFGEQYV. The CDR3 DNA sequence: TGTGCCTGGAGTGTAGGGGCACCCTTTGGGGAGCAGTACGTC.

The chain uses TRBV6-6 and TRBJ2-1; 8 nucleotides line up with TRBD1. The V gene end was trimmed by 5 bases and the J gene end by 7 bases; junction bases not matched to a gene: 22. The germline V gene has CDR1 MNHNY and CDR2 SVGAGI (reference sequence). CDR3 length: 19 residues. CDR3 region: CASSPANSGGAMTSNEQFF. As DNA, the CDR3 is TGTGCCAGCAGTCCCGCCAACTCAGGGGGCGCGATGACTAGTAATGAGCAGTTCTTC.

The rearrangement joins TRBV12-2 to TRBJ1-1. TRBV12-2 is deemed a pseudogene. The CDR3 totals 9 residues. The CDR3 here is CASRTEAFF. The CDR3 coding sequence is TGTGCAAGTCGAACTGAAGCTTTCTTT.

The genes are TRBV7-2 and TRBJ2-5; D uncertain. CDR1 is SGHTA, CDR2 FQGNSA, per germline. The CDR3 extends over 14 amino acids. V lost 2 bases and J lost 4, with 11 bases in between. The CDR3, as DNA: TGTGCCAGCAGCTTATCTGGAGTTGGAGAGACCCAGTACTTC. It translates to CASSLSGVGETQYF.

The rearrangement joins TRBV18 to TRBJ2-1; 14 bases agree with TRBD2. V gave up 2 bases and J gave up 3 bases; unmatched junction bases: 9. Germline V CDR1 and CDR2: KGHSH, LQKENI. This CDR3 region has 19 residues. The CDR3 region is CASSPLGLAGVVGYNEQFF. The CDR3 nucleotides are TGTGCCAGCTCACCATTGGGACTAGCGGGAGTAGTGGGCTACAATGAGCAGTTCTTC.

The chain couples TRBV29-1 to TRBJ2-5, with 11 nucleotides matching TRBD2. The CDR3 runs 18 residues. V shed 0 bases and J 6 bases; nucleotides not matched to a gene: 15. Germline loops: CDR1 SQVTM, CDR2 ANQGSEA. The chain's CDR3 is CSVEDWWVTSGSSQTQYF. CDR3 nucleotide sequence: TGCAGCGTTGAAGATTGGTGGGTTACTAGCGGGAGTAGCCAGACCCAGTACTTC.

The V and J genes are TRBV14 and TRBJ2-7, with 8 nucleotides matching TRBD2. CDR3 length equals 15 residues. The V gene's germline CDR1 is SGHDN and CDR2 FVKESK. Unmatched junction bases numbered 5, after V lost 3 bases and J lost 1 base. CDR3 amino acids: CASSHRTSRSYEQYF. DNA for the CDR3: TGTGCCAGCAGCCATCGGACTAGCCGTTCCTACGAGCAGTACTTC.

The chain uses TRBV7-2 and TRBJ1-1; D ambiguous. Germline values: CDR1 SGHTA, CDR2 FQGNSA. V lost 1 base and J 7 bases, leaving 13 bases between the germline ends. The CDR3 consists of 14 residues. CDR3 sequence (DNA): TGTGCCAGCAGCTTAGGGATTAGGACCCTTGAAGCTTTCTTT. Translating gives CASSLGIRTLEAFF. Full variable domain (missing parts from reference TRBV7-2 and TRBJ1-1): GAGVSQSPSNKVTEKGKDVELRCDPISGHTALYWYRQSLGQGLEFLIYFQGNSAPDKSGLPSDRFSAERTGGSVSTLTIQRTQQEDSAVYLCASSLGIRTLEAFFGQGTRLTVV.

The CDR3 reads CASSFRGRNEQFF. The CDR3 DNA reads TGTGCCAGCAGCTTTAGGGGGAGAAATGAGCAGTTCTTC. V is TRBV7-2 and J is TRBJ2-1; a possible D gene is TRBD1 (6 bases). Germline V gene data show CDR1 as SGHTA and CDR2 as FQGNSA. Trimming shortened V by 3 bases and J by 7 bases, and 10 bases separated the two germline ends. CDR3 length: 13 residues.